The entry that follows covers one T cell receptor beta chain sequence. Antigen unknown. This CDR3 has 14 residues. V gave up 7 bases and J gave up 4 bases, with 13 bases separating them. Per the germline V gene, CDR1 is MNHEY and CDR2 is SVGAGI. This record comes from a study of tumor-infiltrating lymphocytes in localized non-small cell lung cancer. Across the study: From each patient, both tumor and uninvolved lung, non-adjacent to tumor, were sampled. Regarding the study as a whole: No link was found between tumor T-cell fraction and recurrence-free survival. Different pieces of the same tissue were used for each assay.

The table came from immunoSEQ multiplex PCR; TCRdb's copy has only in-frame clones and leaves some out. The table includes about 12,000 clones, around 80% detected once. This TCR was sampled from a human donor with non-small cell lung cancer. Sequencing was done on a sample of lung tumor tissue. V and J are TRBV6-5 and TRBJ2-2, with D maybe TRBD1 (7 bases). The CDR3 region is CASIRGAGTGELFF. In DNA form, the CDR3 reads TGTGCCAGCATCAGGGGGGCCGGCACCGGGGAGCTGTTTTTT.